This T cell receptor beta chain originates from a study of T-cell memory formation after mild COVID-19. V was clipped by 5 bases and J by 0 bases, with 10 bases between them. This CDR3 comprises 15 residues. Germline V gene lookup returns CDR1 MGHDK and CDR2 SYGVNS. MiXCR, run by TCRdb on the 5' RACE reads, gives a single entry per CDR3 protein. The data contain about 150,000 distinct CDR3 sequences, about 19% of them seen just once; the ten biggest clones take up 2% to 2.5%. This clonotype showed up just a few times. The source material was PBMCs or a T cell subset sorted from them (not recorded which). The chain uses TRBV25-1 and TRBJ1-4; D is undetermined. The receptor was isolated from an adult woman who had mild COVID-19 (a few samples of this study predate the infection). Cell type and time point are not known. CDR3 bases: TGTGCCAGCAGTCCCCGGCGTGCAACTAATGAAAAACTGTTTTTT. It specifies CASSPRRATNEKLFF.